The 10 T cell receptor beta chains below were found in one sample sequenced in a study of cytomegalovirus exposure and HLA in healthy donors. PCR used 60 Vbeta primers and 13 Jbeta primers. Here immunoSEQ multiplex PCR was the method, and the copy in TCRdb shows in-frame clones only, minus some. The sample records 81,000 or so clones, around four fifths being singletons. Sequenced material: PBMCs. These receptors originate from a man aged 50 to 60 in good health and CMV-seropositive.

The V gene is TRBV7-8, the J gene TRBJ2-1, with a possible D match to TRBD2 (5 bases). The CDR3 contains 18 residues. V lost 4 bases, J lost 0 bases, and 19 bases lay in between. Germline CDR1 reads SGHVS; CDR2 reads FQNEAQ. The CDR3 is CASSSSLSAPSSYNEQFF. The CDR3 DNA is TGTGCCAGCAGCTCCTCCCTTAGCGCCCCGAGCTCCTACAATGAGCAGTTCTTC.

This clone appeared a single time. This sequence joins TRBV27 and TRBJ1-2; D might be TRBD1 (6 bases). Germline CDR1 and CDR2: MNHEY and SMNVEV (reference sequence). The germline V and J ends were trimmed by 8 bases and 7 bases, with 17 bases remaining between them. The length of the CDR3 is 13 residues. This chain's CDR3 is CASGSPGASGYTF. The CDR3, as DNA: TGTGCCAGCGGATCGCCAGGGGCTAGTGGCTACACCTTC.

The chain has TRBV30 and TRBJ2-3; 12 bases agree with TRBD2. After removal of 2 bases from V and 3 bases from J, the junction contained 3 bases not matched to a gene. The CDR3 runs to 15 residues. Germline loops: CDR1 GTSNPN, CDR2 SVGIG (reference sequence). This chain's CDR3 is CAWSLGLAGTDTQYF. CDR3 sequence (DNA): TGTGCCTGGAGTCTCGGACTAGCGGGAACAGATACGCAGTATTTT.

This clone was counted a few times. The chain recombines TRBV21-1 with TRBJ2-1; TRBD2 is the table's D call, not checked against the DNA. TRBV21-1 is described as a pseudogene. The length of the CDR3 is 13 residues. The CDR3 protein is CASIVTFGTSKFF. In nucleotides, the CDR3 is TGTGCCAGCATCGTTACATTCGGGACTAGCAAGTTCTTC.

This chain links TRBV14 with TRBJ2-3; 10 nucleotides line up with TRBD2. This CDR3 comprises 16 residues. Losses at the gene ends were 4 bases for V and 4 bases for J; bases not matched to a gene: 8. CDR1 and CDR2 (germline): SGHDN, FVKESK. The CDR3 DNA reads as TGTGCCAGCAGCCGTGGGACTAGCGCTGGGCCAGATACGCAGTATTTT. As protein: CASSRGTSAGPDTQYF. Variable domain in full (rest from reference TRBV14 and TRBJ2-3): EAGVTQFPSHSVIEKGQTVTLRCDPISGHDNLYWYRRVMGKEIKFLLHFVKESKQDESGMPNNRFLAERTGGTYSTLKVQPAELEDSGVYFCASSRGTSAGPDTQYFGPGTRLTVL.

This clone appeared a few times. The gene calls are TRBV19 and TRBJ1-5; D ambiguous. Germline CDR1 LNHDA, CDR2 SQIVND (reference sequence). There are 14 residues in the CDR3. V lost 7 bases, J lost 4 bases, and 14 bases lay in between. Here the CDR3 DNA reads TGTGCCAGTAACTCCGTAATCGAAAATCAGCCCCAGCATTTT. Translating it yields CASNSVIENQPQHF.

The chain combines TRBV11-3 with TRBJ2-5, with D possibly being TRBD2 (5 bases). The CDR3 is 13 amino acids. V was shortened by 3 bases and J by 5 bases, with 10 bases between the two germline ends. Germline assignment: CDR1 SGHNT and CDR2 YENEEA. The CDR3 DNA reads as TGTGCCAGCAGCTTGTGGGAGAGGGAGACCCAGTACTTC. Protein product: CASSLWERETQYF.

The CDR3 sequence is CASSSADLAGRHEQYF. As DNA, the CDR3 is TGTGCCAGCAGCTCCGCTGACCTAGCGGGACGCCACGAGCAGTACTTC. The J gene is TRBJ2-7, the V gene TRBV7-9; 9 bases are a match to TRBD2. The germline gives CDR1 SEHNR, CDR2 FQNEAQ (reference sequence). Trimming cost V 4 bases and J 5 bases; bases outside gene matches: 12. The length of the CDR3 is 16 residues.

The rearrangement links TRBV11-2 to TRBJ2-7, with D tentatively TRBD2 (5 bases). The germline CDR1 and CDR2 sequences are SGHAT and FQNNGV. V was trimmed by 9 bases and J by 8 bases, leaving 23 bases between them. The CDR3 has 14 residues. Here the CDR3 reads CASGSELVGDKQYF. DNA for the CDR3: TGTGCCAGTGGGTCGGAGCTGGTCGGGGATAAGCAGTACTTC.

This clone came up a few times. The CDR3 nucleotides read TGTGCCAGTAGTATAGTCGACAGCTATGGCTACACCTTC. Translation: CASSIVDSYGYTF. The rearrangement joins TRBV19 to TRBJ1-2; D is perhaps TRBD1 (5 bases). Trimming took 1 base from V and 4 from J, leaving 7 bases between them. The CDR3 consists of 13 residues. CDR1 is LNHDA and CDR2 is SQIVND in the germline V gene (reference sequence).